This TCR beta chain emerged from a study of Tregs in tolerant kidney transplant recipients. The CDR3 loop spans 13 amino acids. Trimming took off 3 bases at V and 3 bases at J, with 8 bases between the two ends. The germline gives CDR1 LNHDA, CDR2 SQIVND (reference sequence). In the case of this clone: No antigen is known for it. The CDR3 end lies 3 residues beyond the end of the read and is filled in from the germline J gene.

Sequencing used immunoSEQ multiplex PCR; TCRdb keeps in-frame clones, though not all of them. This repertoire includes fewer than 7,000 clones. Findings and caveats of the study: In tolerant patients, donor-specific Tregs outgrew total Tregs, suggesting antigen-driven expansion. Biological reproducibility was not directly addressed in this study.

Mixed chimerism was transient after nonmyeloablative marrow transplants from related graft donors. This TCR was recovered from a human patient who received a combined kidney and bone marrow transplant. A share of the T cells may be of graft donor origin. This sequence joins TRBV19 and TRBJ2-5, with D possibly being TRBD1 (6 bases). The specimen was CD4+ T cells from blood (PBMCs), collected 6 months after the transplant. CDR3 residues: CASSINREETQYF. The CDR3 DNA, read in part, is TGTGCCAGTAGTATTAACAGGGAAGAGACC.